Below, one TCR beta chain is given with its context. The data were obtained in a study of blood T cell repertoires in COVID-19. About the study: Acute-phase and convalescent COVID-19 samples originated in the United States, Italy and Spain.

Cohort 3 donors counted as recovered after two negative PCRs, clearance, or resolved symptoms. The CDR3 runs 14 residues. Germline CDR1 MNHEY, CDR2 SVGAGI. V was clipped by 7 bases and J by 4 bases; unmatched bases: 9. Original analysis: Amplification with reference gene primers provided the estimates of nucleated cell counts. Here immunoSEQ multiplex PCR was the method, and the copy in TCRdb shows in-frame clones only, minus some. For V, J and clone size, that table is used; D and trimming come from the DNA. The sample lists 350,000 to 400,000 clones; about nine tenths were seen once. This clonotype was sampled from a woman younger than 45 who had recovered from COVID-19. The chain recombines TRBV6-5 with TRBJ2-7; 8 nucleotides agree with TRBD1. Sequenced: PBMCs or T cells enriched from blood (not recorded which). CDR3 in DNA: TGTGCCAGCATACTAACAGGGGACAGGTACGAGCAGTACTTC. It specifies CASILTGDRYEQYF.